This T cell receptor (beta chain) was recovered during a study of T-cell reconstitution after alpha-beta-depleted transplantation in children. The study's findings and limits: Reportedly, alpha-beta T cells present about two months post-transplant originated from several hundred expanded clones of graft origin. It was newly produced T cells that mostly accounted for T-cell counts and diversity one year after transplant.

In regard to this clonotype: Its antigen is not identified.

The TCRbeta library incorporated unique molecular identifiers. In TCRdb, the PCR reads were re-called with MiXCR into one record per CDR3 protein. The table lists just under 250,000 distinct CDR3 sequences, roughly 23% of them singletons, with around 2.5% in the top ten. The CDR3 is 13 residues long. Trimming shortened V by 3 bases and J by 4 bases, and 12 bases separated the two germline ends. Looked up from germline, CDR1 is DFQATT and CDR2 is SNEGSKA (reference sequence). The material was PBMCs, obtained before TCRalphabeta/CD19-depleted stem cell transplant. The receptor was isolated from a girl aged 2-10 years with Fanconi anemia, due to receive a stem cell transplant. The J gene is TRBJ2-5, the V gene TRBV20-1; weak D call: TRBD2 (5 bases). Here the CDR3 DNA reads TGCAGTGCTAGTTCGTCAGGAGGAGAGACCCAGTACTTC. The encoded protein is CSASSSGGETQYF.